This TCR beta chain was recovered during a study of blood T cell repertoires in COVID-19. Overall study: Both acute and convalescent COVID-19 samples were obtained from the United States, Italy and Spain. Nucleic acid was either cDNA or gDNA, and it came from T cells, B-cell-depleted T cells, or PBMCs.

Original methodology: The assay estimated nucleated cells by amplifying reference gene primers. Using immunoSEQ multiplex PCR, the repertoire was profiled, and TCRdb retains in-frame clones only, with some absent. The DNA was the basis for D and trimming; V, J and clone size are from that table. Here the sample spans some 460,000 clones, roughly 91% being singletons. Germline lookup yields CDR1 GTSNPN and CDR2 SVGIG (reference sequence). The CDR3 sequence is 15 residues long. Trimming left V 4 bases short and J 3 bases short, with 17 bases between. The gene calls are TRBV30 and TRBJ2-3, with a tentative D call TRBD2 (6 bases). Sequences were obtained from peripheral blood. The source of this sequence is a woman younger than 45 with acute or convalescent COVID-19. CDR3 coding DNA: TGTGCCTGGACTGCCGGGACTTATAGTACAGATACGCAGTATTTT. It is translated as CAWTAGTYSTDTQYF.